A single sample gave rise to the 31 T cell receptor beta chains below, sequenced in a study of T cells after yellow fever vaccination. Each CDR3 protein is one row after TCRdb ran MiXCR on the 5' RACE reads. The sample gives a few hundred thousand distinct CDR3 sequences, about 5.2% of which show up once; 2.5% to 4% is in the top ten. The input for sequencing was CD4+ T cells sorted from PBMCs, taken on the day of the yellow fever booster vaccination. The receptors originated from a man aged 18 to 35 who received the YFV17D yellow fever vaccine.

J is TRBJ2-3 and V is TRBV4-2; no clear D gene. The CDR3 totals 17 residues. Looked up from germline, CDR1 is LGHNA and CDR2 is YNFKEQ. V was shortened by 4 bases and J by 4 bases, with 21 bases between the two germline ends. The CDR3 here is CASSRRWANGKADTQYF. The CDR3 nucleotides are TGTGCCAGCAGCCGGCGGTGGGCCAATGGAAAAGCAGATACGCAGTATTTT.

This clonotype occurred a few times. This rearrangement joins TRBV6-2 or TRBV6-3 to TRBJ1-2; 8 bases are shared with TRBD1. Trimming removed 5 bases from V and 2 bases from J; junction bases left unmatched: 7. The CDR3 covers 15 residues. CDR1 is MNHEY, CDR2 SVGEGT, per germline. The CDR3 DNA reads TGTGCCAGCAGTGAAAGACAGGGGCGGAACTATGGCTACACCTTC. Translated, it gives CASSERQGRNYGYTF.

J is TRBJ2-1 and V is TRBV7-3; D call uncertain. The CDR3 totals 13 residues. Germline V lookup: CDR1 SGHTA, CDR2 FQGTGA. Between the trimmed V and J ends, which lost 5 bases and 6 bases, there was a span of 11 bases. The CDR3 region is CASSQGALNEQFF. The CDR3 coding sequence is TGTGCCAGCAGCCAAGGCGCGCTCAATGAGCAGTTCTTC.

This clonotype was counted many times. This chain links TRBV4-3 with TRBJ2-5, with a weak D call TRBD1 (5 bases). From germline, CDR1 is LGHNA and CDR2 YSLEER. This CDR3 is 15 amino acids long. V gave up 1 base and J gave up 4 bases, with 13 bases separating them. The CDR3 region has the DNA TGCGCCAGCAGCCAAGTTTACCAGGGTCGAGAGACCCAGTACTTC. Translated: CASSQVYQGRETQYF.

This clonotype has a handful of counts. CDR3 loop: CASSYPTSGGLNTGELFF. CDR3 DNA sequence: TGTGCCAGCAGTTATCCGACTAGCGGGGGTTTGAACACCGGGGAGCTGTTTTTT. This chain uses TRBV6-2 or TRBV6-3 with TRBJ2-2; TRBD2 matches at 12 bases. V shed 3 bases and J 1 base; nucleotides not matched to a gene: 6. Germline lookup yields CDR1 MNHEY and CDR2 SVGEGT. The CDR3 is 18 residues long.

This clonotype was counted at least ten times. The V gene is TRBV6-5, the J gene TRBJ1-2; D might be TRBD1 (6 bases). The germline V gene has CDR1 MNHEY and CDR2 SVGAGI. V lost 5 bases and J lost 4, with 17 bases in between. The CDR3 spans 15 residues. The CDR3 region has the DNA TGTGCCAGCAGTGGACCCGGACAGCGCCCCTATGGCTACACCTTC. It encodes CASSGPGQRPYGYTF.

This clonotype appeared many times. The V call is TRBV11-2, the J call TRBJ2-1, with D hard to call. The V and J ends lost 2 bases and 8 bases respectively, with 10 bases between them. Germline CDR1 is SGHAT and CDR2 is FQNNGV. This CDR3 has 13 residues. The CDR3 sequence is CASSLLPAYEQFF. The CDR3 DNA is TGTGCCAGCAGCTTACTGCCCGCGTATGAGCAGTTCTTC.

This clonotype was seen at least ten times. The V and J genes are TRBV15 and TRBJ2-5, with a possible D match to TRBD2 (6 bases). Germline loops: CDR1 LNHNV, CDR2 YYDKDF (reference sequence). V lost 9 bases and J lost 5, with 13 bases in between. There are 12 residues in the CDR3. The CDR3 loop reads CATRRGGETQYF. The CDR3 nucleotides read TGTGCCACTAGGAGGGGTGGGGAGACCCAGTACTTC.

V is TRBV5-1 and J is TRBJ1-1; unclear D gene. This CDR3 comprises 15 residues. Germline values: CDR1 SGHRS, CDR2 YFSETQ. Trimming left V 0 bases short and J 6 bases short, with 15 bases between. The CDR3 protein is CASSLAASAESEAFF. In DNA, the CDR3 is TGCGCCAGCAGCTTGGCAGCGTCCGCCGAGTCTGAAGCTTTCTTT.

At least ten counts were recorded for this clonotype. This chain links TRBV18 with TRBJ2-5; 7 nucleotides line up with TRBD1. The CDR3 spans 16 residues. Per germline, CDR1 KGHSH and CDR2 LQKENI. Trimming took 3 bases from V and 1 from J; bases not matched to a gene: 8. DNA for the CDR3: TGTGCCAGCTCACCCGCCAGGGGGAACGGCCAAGAGACCCAGTACTTC. This codes for CASSPARGNGQETQYF.

This clonotype was seen more than once but under ten times. The chain is built from TRBV10-2 and TRBJ1-1; D not certain. V was trimmed by 7 bases and J by 2 bases, leaving 11 bases between them. The CDR3 has 13 residues. Germline V gene sequence: CDR1 WSHSY, CDR2 SAAADI. Here the CDR3 DNA reads TGCGCCAGCAAGGAACACCTAAACACTGAAGCTTTCTTT. It specifies CASKEHLNTEAFF.

This clonotype was seen at least ten times. V usage is TRBV14 and J usage is TRBJ2-1; a possible D gene is TRBD2 (5 bases). Germline CDR1 SGHDN, CDR2 FVKESK. CDR3 length equals 12 residues. V gave up 4 bases and J gave up 7 bases, with 8 bases separating them. The CDR3 is CASSPGTNEQFF. Written as DNA, the CDR3 is TGTGCCAGCAGCCCGGGAACTAATGAGCAGTTCTTC. Variable domain in full (rest from reference TRBV14 and TRBJ2-1): EAGVTQFPSHSVIEKGQTVTLRCDPISGHDNLYWYRRVMGKEIKFLLHFVKESKQDESGMPNNRFLAERTGGTYSTLKVQPAELEDSGVYFCASSPGTNEQFFGPGTRLTVL.

This clonotype was seen repeatedly, ten times or more. The chain employs TRBV20-1 and TRBJ2-1; D is ambiguous. V lost 3 bases to trimming and J lost 0 bases, with 9 bases between them. This CDR3 is 14 amino acids long. Germline V gene data show CDR1 as DFQATT and CDR2 as SNEGSKA (reference sequence). The DNA of the CDR3 is TGCAGTGCTAGTAGTGGAGACTCCTACAATGAGCAGTTCTTC. The encoded protein is CSASSGDSYNEQFF.

This clonotype has just a few counts. The CDR3 loop is CASSLVFFGASGANVLTF. The CDR3 region has the DNA TGTGCCAGCAGCTTAGTCTTTTTTGGGGCCTCTGGGGCCAACGTCCTGACTTTC. The chain is built from TRBV7-8 and TRBJ2-6, with D perhaps matching TRBD1 (5 bases). Germline values: CDR1 SGHVS, CDR2 FQNEAQ. V gave up 1 base and J gave up 0 bases, with 13 bases separating them. This CDR3 region has 18 residues. Full variable domain (rest looked up from reference TRBV7-8 and TRBJ2-6): GAGVSQSPRYKVAKRGQDVALRCDPISGHVSLFWYQQALGQGPEFLTYFQNEAQLDKSGLPSDRFFAERPEGSVSTLKIQRTQQEDSAVYLCASSLVFFGASGANVLTFGAGSRLTVL.

In this sample, this clonotype turned up many times. The rearrangement links TRBV23-1 to TRBJ2-3; D unresolved. TRBV23-1 belongs to the ORF category, with a function that is uncertain. V lost 8 bases, J lost 6 bases, and 3 bases lay in between. The CDR3 runs 9 residues. The CDR3 region is CASGDTQYF. CDR3 bases: TGCGCCAGCGGTGATACGCAGTATTTT.

This clonotype was seen more than once but under ten times. V usage is TRBV6-1 and J usage is TRBJ1-5; possible D gene TRBD1, 6 bases. This CDR3 is 15 amino acids long. V was shortened by 4 bases and J by 6 bases, with 16 bases between the two germline ends. Looked up from germline, CDR1 is MNHNS and CDR2 is SASEGT. CDR3 protein: CASSGLGGAGQPQHF. CDR3 DNA sequence: TGTGCCAGCAGTGGGCTGGGGGGGGCTGGTCAGCCCCAGCATTTT.

This chain links TRBV19 with TRBJ1-1; D ambiguous. V gave up 3 bases and J gave up 1 base, with 6 bases separating them. CDR1 and CDR2 from the germline V gene are LNHDA and SQIVND (reference sequence). The CDR3 covers 13 residues. Written as DNA, the CDR3 is TGTGCCAGTAGTATCCGTCGGAACACTGAAGCTTTCTTT. Its protein is CASSIRRNTEAFF.

In its sample, this clonotype was seen many times. V is TRBV12-3 or TRBV12-4 and J is TRBJ1-1, with D possibly being TRBD1 (6 bases). CDR3 length equals 14 residues. V lost 7 bases to trimming and J lost 2 bases, with 14 bases between them. The CDR3 nucleotides are TGTGCCAGCACCCCGGGGGGGGCCAACACTGAAGCTTTCTTT. Amino acid sequence: CASTPGGANTEAFF.

The rearrangement joins TRBV7-9 to TRBJ2-1, with a weak D call TRBD2 (6 bases). Trimming shortened V by 6 bases and J by 9 bases, and 18 bases separated the two germline ends. Germline assignment: CDR1 SEHNR and CDR2 FQNEAQ (reference sequence). This CDR3 contains 14 residues. CDR3 DNA: TGTGCCAGCAGGTTAATGTTGGAGGGCGGTGAGCAGTTCTTC. Protein product: CASRLMLEGGEQFF.

The chain employs TRBV5-1 and TRBJ1-2; 7 nucleotides match TRBD1. The CDR3 has 14 amino acids. From germline, CDR1 is SGHRS and CDR2 YFSETQ. V shed 0 bases, J shed 5 bases, and the junction held 4 bases outside the gene matches. CDR3 in amino acids: CASSLGTGEYGYTF. Written as DNA, the CDR3 is TGCGCCAGCAGCTTGGGGACAGGTGAATATGGCTACACCTTC.

In its sample, this clonotype was seen many times. J is TRBJ2-3 and V is TRBV7-3; D is unresolved. Trimming removed 1 base at V and 7 bases at J, with 9 bases between. Germline lookup yields CDR1 SGHTA and CDR2 FQGTGA. This CDR3 contains 13 residues. CDR3: CASSLKAENTQYF. In DNA form, the CDR3 reads TGTGCCAGCAGCTTAAAGGCGGAGAATACGCAGTATTTT.

This clonotype has at least ten counts. The J gene is TRBJ2-3, the V gene TRBV4-3; weak D call: TRBD1 (6 bases). There are 16 residues in the CDR3. CDR1 and CDR2 from the germline V gene are LGHNA and YSLEER. Trimming shortened V by 1 base and J by 1 base, and 12 bases separated the two germline ends. CDR3 in amino acids: CASSQAGTPRTDTQYF. The DNA of the CDR3 is TGCGCCAGCAGCCAAGCCGGGACACCTCGCACAGATACGCAGTATTTT.

The chain employs TRBV10-3 and TRBJ1-4, with D perhaps matching TRBD1 (5 bases). CDR1 is ENHRY, CDR2 SYGVKD, per germline. The CDR3 has 16 amino acids. V was trimmed by 2 bases and J by 8 bases, leaving 18 bases between them. CDR3 amino acids: CAISEGGLLGGEKLFF. The CDR3 DNA sequence: TGTGCCATCAGTGAGGGGGGACTCCTCGGCGGCGAAAAACTGTTTTTT.

V is TRBV18 and J is TRBJ1-2; D is unclear. There are 17 residues in the CDR3. Trimming took 7 bases from V and 0 from J, leaving 21 bases between them. CDR1 is KGHSH, CDR2 LQKENI, per germline. The CDR3 nucleotides are TGTGCCAGCTTCTTCATGGGAGGCGGCAGAGCTAACTATGGCTACACCTTC. Translated, it gives CASFFMGGGRANYGYTF.

V and J are TRBV4-2 and TRBJ2-1; D not certain. Germline CDR1 LGHNA, CDR2 YNFKEQ. The CDR3 sequence is 13 residues long. V was pared by 1 base and J by 9 bases, with 10 bases between. The DNA for the CDR3 is TGTGCCAGCAGCCAAGTGGGTGAGGCTGAGCAGTTCTTC. As protein: CASSQVGEAEQFF.

The gene calls are TRBV6-5 and TRBJ1-2; a weak D match, TRBD1 (6 bases). Trimming shortened V by 0 bases and J by 6 bases, and 20 bases separated the two germline ends. Germline V gene sequence: CDR1 MNHEY, CDR2 SVGAGI. This CDR3 has 17 residues. CDR3 amino acids: CASSYSDTAGASDGYTF. The CDR3, as DNA: TGTGCCAGCAGTTACTCTGATACCGCAGGGGCCAGCGATGGCTACACCTTC.

This clonotype appeared a few times. This sequence joins TRBV6-1 and TRBJ1-3; D not resolved. This CDR3 is 13 amino acids long. V lost 1 base and J lost 7, with 8 bases in between. Germline CDR1 is MNHNS and CDR2 is SASEGT. The chain's CDR3 is CASSEGWVNTIYF. In DNA form, the CDR3 reads TGTGCCAGCAGTGAAGGTTGGGTTAACACCATATATTTT.

This clonotype appeared many times. DNA of the CDR3: TGCGCCAGCGTCGCCGGGTCCTACAATGAGCAGTTCTTC. Protein product: CASVAGSYNEQFF. V and J are TRBV5-1 and TRBJ2-1; D call uncertain. The germline gives CDR1 SGHRS, CDR2 YFSETQ. Between the trimmed V and J ends, which lost 7 bases and 1 base, there was a span of 9 bases. CDR3 length equals 13 residues.

At least ten counts were recorded for this clonotype. V gene TRBV12-3 or TRBV12-4 combines with J gene TRBJ1-4; possibly TRBD1 for D (5 bases). This CDR3 is built from 14 residues. The V and J ends lost 1 base and 5 bases respectively, with 8 bases between them. The CDR3 here is CASSLGGGNEKLFF. The CDR3 DNA reads as TGTGCCAGCAGTTTAGGCGGGGGGAATGAAAAACTGTTTTTT.

Ten or more counts support this clonotype. CDR3 in amino acids: CASSPYRSKSYEQYF. The CDR3 DNA follows: TGTGCCAGCAGCCCCTACCGGTCCAAATCCTACGAGCAGTACTTC. The V gene is TRBV7-2, the J gene TRBJ2-7, with D unresolved. Germline loops: CDR1 SGHTA, CDR2 FQGNSA. The V end was cut by 5 bases, the J end by 1 base, with 15 bases between. The CDR3 covers 15 residues.

The rearrangement links TRBV19 to TRBJ2-1, with TRBD1 matching 9 bases. With V trimmed by 1 base and J by 6 bases, 7 bases remained unmatched. This CDR3 comprises 16 residues. Germline CDR1 and CDR2: LNHDA and SQIVND (reference sequence). This CDR3 reads CASSIGRDREGNEQFF. CDR3 sequence (DNA): TGTGCCAGTAGTATAGGCCGGGACAGGGAAGGCAATGAGCAGTTCTTC.